This T cell receptor (beta chain) was recovered during a study of shared clonotypes between healthy human individuals. The sample holds a few counts of this clone. This specimen includes other DNA sequences encoding the same CDR3. The study ran the assay at deep level. The sequenced material, unsorted PBMC DNA, was run on ten immunoSEQ deep assay plates. Data came from immunoSEQ multiplex PCR; TCRdb stores just in-frame clones and leaves some out. This repertoire shows fewer than 600,000 clones, about 74% found once; its top ten account for more than 10%. What was sequenced was PBMCs. The TCR originated in a woman aged 40 to 49 in good health. Some clones in this sample may be carry-over from other donors' samples.

The CDR3 region is CASSPRTSGTYEQYF. CDR3 DNA: TGTGCCAGCTCACCACGCACTAGCGGGACCTACGAGCAGTACTTC. The chain combines TRBV18 with TRBJ2-7; 10 bases align to TRBD2. The J segment lost 2 bases and the V segment lost 1 base, leaving 2 bases of the junction unmatched. This CDR3 has 15 residues. Germline values: CDR1 KGHSH, CDR2 LQKENI.